These 2 T cell receptor beta chains came from one sample sequenced in a study. In TCRdb, the reads were re-called with MiXCR into one record per CDR3 protein. The sample data list approximately 15 distinct CDR3 sequences. Sequenced: CD8+ T cells (not recorded whether cultured). The source is a male donor.

On this clonotype itself: A much larger clone lies one base from this, so it may be a read error. This chain joins TRBV3-1 and TRBJ2-1; 7 bases are shared with TRBD1. Per germline, CDR1 LGHDT and CDR2 YNNKEL (reference sequence). The CDR3 runs 15 residues. CDR3: CANSQDAGGWDEQFF. DNA of the CDR3: TGTGCCAACAGCCAAGATGCAGGGGGTTGGGATGAGCAGTTCTTC.

The V and J genes are TRBV19 and TRBJ1-1; D is unclear. Trimming pared 6 bases from V and 6 bases from J, leaving 8 bases between. CDR1 is LNHDA and CDR2 is SQIVND in the germline V gene (reference sequence). The CDR3 totals 11 residues. CDR3 residues: CASRSGAEAFF. The CDR3 region has the DNA TGTGCCAGTAGGTCGGGCGCTGAAGCTTTCTTT.